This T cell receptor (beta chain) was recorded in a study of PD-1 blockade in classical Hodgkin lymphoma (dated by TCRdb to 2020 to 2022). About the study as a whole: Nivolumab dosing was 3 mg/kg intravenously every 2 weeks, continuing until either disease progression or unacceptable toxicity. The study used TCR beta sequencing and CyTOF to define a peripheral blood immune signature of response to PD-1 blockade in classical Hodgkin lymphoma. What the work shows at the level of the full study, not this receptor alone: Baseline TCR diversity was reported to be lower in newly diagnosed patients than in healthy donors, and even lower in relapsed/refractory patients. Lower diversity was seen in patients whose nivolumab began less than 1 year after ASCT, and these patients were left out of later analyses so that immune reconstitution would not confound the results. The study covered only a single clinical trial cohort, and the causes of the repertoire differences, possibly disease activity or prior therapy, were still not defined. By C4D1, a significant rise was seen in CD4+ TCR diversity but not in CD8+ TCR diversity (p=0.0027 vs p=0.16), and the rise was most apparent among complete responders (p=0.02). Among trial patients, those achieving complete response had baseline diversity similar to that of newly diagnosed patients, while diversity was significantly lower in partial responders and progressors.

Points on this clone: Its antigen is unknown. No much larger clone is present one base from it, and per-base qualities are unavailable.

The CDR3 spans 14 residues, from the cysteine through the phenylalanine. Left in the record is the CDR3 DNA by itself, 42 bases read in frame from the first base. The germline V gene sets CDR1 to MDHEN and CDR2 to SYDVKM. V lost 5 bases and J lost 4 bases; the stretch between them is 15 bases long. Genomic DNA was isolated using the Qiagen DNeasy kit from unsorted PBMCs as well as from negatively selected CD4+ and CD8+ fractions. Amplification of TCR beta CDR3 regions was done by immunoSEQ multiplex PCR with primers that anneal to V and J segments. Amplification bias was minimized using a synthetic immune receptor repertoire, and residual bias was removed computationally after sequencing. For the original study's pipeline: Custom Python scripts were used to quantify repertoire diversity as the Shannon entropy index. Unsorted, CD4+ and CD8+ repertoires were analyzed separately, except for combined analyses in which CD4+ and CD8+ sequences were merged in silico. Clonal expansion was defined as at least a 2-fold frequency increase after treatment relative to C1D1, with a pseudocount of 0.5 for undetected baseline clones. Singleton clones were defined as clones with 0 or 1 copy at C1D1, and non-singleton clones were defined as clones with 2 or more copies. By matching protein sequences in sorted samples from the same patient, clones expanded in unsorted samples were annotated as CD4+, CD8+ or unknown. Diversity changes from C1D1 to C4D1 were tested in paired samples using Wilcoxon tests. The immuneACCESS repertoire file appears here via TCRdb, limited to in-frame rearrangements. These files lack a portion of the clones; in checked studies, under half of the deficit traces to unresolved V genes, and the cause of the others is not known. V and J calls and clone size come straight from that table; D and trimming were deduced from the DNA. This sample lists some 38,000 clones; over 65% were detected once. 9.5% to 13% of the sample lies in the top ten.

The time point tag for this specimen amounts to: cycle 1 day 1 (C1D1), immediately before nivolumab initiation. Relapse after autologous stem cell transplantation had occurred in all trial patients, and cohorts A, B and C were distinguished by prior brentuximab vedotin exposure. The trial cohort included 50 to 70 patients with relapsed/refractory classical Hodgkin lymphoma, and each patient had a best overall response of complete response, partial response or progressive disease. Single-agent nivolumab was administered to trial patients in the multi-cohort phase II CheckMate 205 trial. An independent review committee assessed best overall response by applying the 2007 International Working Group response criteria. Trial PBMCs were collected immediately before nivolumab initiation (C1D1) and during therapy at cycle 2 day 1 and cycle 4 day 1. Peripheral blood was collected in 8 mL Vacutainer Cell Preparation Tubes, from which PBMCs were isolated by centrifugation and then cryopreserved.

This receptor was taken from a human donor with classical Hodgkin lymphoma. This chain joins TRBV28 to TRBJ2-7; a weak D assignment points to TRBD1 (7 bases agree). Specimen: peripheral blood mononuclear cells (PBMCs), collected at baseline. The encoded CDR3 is CASSRAGQQYEQYF. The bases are TGTGCCAGCAGTCGCGCGGGACAGCAATACGAGCAGTACTTC.